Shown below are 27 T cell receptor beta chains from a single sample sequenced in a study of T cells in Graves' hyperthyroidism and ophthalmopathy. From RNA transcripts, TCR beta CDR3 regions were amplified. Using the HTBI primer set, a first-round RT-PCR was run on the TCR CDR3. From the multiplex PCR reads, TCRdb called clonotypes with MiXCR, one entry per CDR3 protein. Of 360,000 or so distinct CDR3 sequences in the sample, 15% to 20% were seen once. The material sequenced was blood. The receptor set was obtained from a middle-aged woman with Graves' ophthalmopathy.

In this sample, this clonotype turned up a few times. CDR3 sequence: CATSDSGTGAETQYF. The CDR3 coding sequence is TGTGCCACCAGTGATTCCGGGACAGGGGCCGAGACCCAGTACTTC. The V and J genes are TRBV24-1 and TRBJ2-5, with 10 bases lining up with TRBD1. This CDR3 has 15 residues. CDR1 and CDR2 (germline): KGHDR, SFDVKD. V lost 2 bases to trimming and J lost 5 bases; unmatched junction nucleotides: 4.

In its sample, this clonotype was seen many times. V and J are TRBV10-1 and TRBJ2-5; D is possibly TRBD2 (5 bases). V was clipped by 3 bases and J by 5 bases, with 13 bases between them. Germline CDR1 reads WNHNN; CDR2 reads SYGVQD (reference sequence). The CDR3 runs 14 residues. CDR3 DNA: TGCGCCAGCAGTGATAACGGGAAAGGGGAGACCCAGTACTTC. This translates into CASSDNGKGETQYF.

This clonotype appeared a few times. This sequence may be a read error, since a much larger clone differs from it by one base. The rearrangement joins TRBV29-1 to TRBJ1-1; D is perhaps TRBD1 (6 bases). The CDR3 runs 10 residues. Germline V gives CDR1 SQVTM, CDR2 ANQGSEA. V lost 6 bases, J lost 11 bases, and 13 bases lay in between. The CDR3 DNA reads TGCAGCGTCAACGGGGGCTGGGCTTTCTTT. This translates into CSVNGGWAFF. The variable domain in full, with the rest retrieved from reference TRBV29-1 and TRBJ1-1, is SAVISQKPSRDICQRGTSLTIQCQVDSQVTMMFWYRQQPGQSLTLIATANQGSEATYESGFVIDKFPISRPNLTFSTLTVSNMSPEDSSIYLCSVNGGWAFFGQGTRLTVV.

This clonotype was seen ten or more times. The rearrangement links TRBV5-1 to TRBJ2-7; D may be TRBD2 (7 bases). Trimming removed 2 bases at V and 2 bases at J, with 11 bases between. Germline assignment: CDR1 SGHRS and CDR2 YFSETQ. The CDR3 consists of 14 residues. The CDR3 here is CASSLYGGPYEQYF. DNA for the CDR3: TGCGCCAGCAGCTTATACGGGGGGCCCTACGAGCAGTACTTC.

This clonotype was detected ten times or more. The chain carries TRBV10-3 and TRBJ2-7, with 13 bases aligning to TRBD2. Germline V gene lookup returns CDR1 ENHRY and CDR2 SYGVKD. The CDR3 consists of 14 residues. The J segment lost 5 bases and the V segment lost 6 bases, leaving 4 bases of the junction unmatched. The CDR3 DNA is TGTGCCATCAGGGGGACTAGCGGGAACCACGAGCAGTACTTC. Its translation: CAIRGTSGNHEQYF.

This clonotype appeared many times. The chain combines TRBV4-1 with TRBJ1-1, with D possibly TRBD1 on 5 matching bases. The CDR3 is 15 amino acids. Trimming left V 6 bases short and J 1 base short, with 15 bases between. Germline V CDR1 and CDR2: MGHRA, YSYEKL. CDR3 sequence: CASSQHGGRNTEAFF. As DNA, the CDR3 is TGCGCCAGCAGTCAACACGGGGGGAGGAACACTGAAGCTTTCTTT.

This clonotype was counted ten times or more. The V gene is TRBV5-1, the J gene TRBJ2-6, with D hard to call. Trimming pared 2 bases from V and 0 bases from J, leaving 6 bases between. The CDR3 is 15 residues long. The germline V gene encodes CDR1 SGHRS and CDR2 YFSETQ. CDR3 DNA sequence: TGCGCCAGCAGCTTCAGCCTCTCTGGGGCCAACGTCCTGACTTTC. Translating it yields CASSFSLSGANVLTF.

The CDR3 sequence: CASSPRDRGPNIQYF. DNA of the CDR3: TGTGCCAGCAGCCCCAGGGACAGGGGGCCAAACATTCAGTACTTC. The chain combines TRBV3-1 with TRBJ2-4, with 12 bases fitting TRBD1. The V gene end was trimmed by 4 bases and the J gene end by 6 bases; junction bases not matched to a gene: 4. The CDR3 consists of 15 residues. Germline V CDR1 and CDR2: LGHDT, YNNKEL (reference sequence).

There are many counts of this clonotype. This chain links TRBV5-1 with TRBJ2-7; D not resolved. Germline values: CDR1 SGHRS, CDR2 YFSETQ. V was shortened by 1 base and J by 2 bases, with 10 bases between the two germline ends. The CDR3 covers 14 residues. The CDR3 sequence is CASSLSRATYEQYF. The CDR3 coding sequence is TGCGCCAGCAGCTTGAGTAGGGCTACCTACGAGCAGTACTTC.

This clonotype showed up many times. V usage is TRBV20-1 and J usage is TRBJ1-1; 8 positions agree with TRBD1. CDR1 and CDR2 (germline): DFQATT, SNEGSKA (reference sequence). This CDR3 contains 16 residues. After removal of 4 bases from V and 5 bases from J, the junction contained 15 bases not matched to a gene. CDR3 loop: CSANAGADRGTTEAFF. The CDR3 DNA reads TGCAGTGCTAATGCGGGGGCAGACAGGGGAACAACTGAAGCTTTCTTT.

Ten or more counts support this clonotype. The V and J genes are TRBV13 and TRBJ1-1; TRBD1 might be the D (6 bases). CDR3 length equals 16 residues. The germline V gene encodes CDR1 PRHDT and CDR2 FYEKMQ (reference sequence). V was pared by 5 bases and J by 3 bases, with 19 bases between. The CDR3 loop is CASSAAFGGLDTEAFF. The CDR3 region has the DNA TGTGCCAGCAGCGCCGCCTTTGGGGGGCTGGACACTGAAGCTTTCTTT.

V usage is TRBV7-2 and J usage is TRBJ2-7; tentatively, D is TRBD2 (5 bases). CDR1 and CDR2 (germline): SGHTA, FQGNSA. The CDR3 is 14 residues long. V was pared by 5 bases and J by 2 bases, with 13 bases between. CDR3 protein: CASSPLERPYEQYF. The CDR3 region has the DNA TGTGCCAGCAGCCCCCTTGAGCGGCCCTACGAGCAGTACTTC.

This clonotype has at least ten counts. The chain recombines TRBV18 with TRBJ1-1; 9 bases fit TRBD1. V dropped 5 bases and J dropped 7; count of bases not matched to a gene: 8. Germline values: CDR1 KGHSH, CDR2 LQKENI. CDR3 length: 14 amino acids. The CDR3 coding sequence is TGTGCCAGCTCATCTTTGGGACAGGGTCTTGAAGCTTTCTTT. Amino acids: CASSSLGQGLEAFF.

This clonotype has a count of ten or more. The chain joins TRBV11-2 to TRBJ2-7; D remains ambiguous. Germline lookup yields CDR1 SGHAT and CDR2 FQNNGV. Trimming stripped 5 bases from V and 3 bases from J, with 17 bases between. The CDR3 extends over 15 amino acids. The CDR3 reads CASSPLRVPYYEQYF. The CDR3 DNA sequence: TGTGCCAGCAGCCCTCTACGGGTTCCCTACTACGAGCAGTACTTC.

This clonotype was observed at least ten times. This CDR3 reads CASRPSAGWREQYF. Written as DNA, the CDR3 is TGTGCCAGCCGACCCTCAGCGGGATGGCGCGAGCAGTACTTC. V and J are TRBV27 and TRBJ2-7; TRBD2 matches 7 bases. This CDR3 is built from 14 residues. J lost 6 bases, V lost 8 bases, and 13 bases had no gene match. Germline loops: CDR1 MNHEY, CDR2 SMNVEV (reference sequence).

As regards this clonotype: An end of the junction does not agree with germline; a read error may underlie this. CDR3 bases: TGTGCCAGTAGTTTTAAGGTTATCTATGGCCACACCTTC. It translates to CASSFKVIYGHTF. This chain connects TRBV12-3 or TRBV12-4 to TRBJ1-2; D unclear. The CDR3 is made up of 13 amino acids.

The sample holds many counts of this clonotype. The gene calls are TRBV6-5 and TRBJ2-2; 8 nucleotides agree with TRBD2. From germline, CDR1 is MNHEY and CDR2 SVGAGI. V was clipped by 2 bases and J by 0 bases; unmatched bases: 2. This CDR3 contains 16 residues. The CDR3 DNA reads TGTGCCAGCAGTTACCGAGCGGGAGCGAACACCGGGGAGCTGTTTTTT. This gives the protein CASSYRAGANTGELFF.

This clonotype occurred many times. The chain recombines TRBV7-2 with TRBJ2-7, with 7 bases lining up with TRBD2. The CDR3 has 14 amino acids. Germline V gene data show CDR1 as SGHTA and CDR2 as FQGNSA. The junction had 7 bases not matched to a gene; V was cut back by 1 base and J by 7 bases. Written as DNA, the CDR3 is TGTGCCAGCAGCTTAGATTTATGGGAGGGGGAGCAGTACTTC. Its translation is CASSLDLWEGEQYF. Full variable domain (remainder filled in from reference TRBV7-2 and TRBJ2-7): GAGVSQSPSNKVTEKGKDVELRCDPISGHTALYWYRQSLGQGLEFLIYFQGNSAPDKSGLPSDRFSAERTGGSVSTLTIQRTQQEDSAVYLCASSLDLWEGEQYFGPGTRLTVT.

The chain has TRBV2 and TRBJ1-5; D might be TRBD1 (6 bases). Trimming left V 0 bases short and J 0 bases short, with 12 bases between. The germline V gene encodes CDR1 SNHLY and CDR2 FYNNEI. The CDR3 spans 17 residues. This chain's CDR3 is CASSEAIGQYSNQPQHF. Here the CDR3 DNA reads TGTGCCAGCAGTGAAGCTATAGGACAGTATAGCAATCAGCCCCAGCATTTT. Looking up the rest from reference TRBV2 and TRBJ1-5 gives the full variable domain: EPEVTQTPSHQVTQMGQEVILRCVPISNHLYFYWYRQILGQKVEFLVSFYNNEISEKSEIFDDQFSVERPDGSNFTLKIRSTKLEDSAMYFCASSEAIGQYSNQPQHFGDGTRLSIL.

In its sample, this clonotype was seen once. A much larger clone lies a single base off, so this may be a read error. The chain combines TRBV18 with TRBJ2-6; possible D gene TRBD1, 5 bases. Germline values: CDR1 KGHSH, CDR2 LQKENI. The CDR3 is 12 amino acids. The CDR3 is CASQTGANILTF. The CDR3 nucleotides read TGTGCCAGCCAGACTGGGGCCAACATCCTGACTTTC.

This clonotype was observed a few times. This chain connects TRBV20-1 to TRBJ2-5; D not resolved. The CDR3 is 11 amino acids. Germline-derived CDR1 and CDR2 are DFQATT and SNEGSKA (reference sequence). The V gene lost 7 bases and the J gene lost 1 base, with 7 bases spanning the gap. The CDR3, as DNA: TGCAGTGTGGTAGCCCAAGAGACCCAGTACTTC. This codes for CSVVAQETQYF.

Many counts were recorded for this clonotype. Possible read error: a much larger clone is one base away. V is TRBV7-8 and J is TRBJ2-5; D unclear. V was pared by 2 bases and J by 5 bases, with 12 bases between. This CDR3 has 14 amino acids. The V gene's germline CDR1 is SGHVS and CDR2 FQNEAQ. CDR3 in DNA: TGTGCCAGCAGCTTATCCCGGCCGTGGGAGACCCAGTACTTC. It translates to CASSLSRPWETQYF.

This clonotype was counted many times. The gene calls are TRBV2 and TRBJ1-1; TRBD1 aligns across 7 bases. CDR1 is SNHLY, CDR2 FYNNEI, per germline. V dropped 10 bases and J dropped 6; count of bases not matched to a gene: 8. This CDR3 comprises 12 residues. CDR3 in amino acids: CAISAGGPEAFF. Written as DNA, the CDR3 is TGTGCCATTTCTGCAGGGGGTCCTGAAGCTTTCTTT.

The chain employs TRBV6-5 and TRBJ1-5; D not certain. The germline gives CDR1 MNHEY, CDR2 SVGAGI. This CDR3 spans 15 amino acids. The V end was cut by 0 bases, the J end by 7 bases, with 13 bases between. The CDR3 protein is CASSYSFGVGQPQHF. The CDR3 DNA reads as TGTGCCAGCAGTTACTCATTTGGGGTGGGACAGCCCCAGCATTTT.

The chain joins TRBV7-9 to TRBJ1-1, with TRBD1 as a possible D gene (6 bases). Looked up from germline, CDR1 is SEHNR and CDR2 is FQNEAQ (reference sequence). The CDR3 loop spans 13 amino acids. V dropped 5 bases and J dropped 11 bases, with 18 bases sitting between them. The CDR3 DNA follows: TGTGCCAGCAGCCAGGCCGGAGCAGGGGCGGCTTTCTTT. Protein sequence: CASSQAGAGAAFF.

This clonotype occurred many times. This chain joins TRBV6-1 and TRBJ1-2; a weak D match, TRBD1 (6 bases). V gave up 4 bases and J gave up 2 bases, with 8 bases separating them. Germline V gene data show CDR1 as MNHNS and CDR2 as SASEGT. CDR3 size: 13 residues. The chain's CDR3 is CASSGTENYGYTF. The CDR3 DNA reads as TGTGCCAGCAGTGGGACAGAGAACTATGGCTACACCTTC.

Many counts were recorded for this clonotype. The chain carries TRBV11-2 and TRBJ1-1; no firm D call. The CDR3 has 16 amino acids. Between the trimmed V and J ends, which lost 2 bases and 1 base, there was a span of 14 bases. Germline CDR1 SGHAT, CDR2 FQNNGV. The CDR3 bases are TGTGCCAGCAGCTTATGGTCCCGGACCCAGAACACTGAAGCTTTCTTT. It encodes CASSLWSRTQNTEAFF.